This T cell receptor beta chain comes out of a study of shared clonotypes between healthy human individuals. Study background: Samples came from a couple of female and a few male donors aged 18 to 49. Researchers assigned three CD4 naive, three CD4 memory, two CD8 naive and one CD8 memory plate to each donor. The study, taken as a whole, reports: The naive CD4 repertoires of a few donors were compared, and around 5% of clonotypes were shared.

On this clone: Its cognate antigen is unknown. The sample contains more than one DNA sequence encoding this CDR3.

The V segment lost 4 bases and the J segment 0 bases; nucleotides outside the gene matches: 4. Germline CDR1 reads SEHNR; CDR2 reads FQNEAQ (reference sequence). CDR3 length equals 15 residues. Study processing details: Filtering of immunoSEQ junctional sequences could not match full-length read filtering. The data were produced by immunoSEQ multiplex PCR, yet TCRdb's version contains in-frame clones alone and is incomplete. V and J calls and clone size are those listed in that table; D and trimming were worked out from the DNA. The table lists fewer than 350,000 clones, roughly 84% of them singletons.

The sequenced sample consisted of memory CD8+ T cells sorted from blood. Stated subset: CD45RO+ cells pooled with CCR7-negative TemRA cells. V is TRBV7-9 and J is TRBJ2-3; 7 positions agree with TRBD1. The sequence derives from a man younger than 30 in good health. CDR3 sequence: CASSWTGASTDTQYF. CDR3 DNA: TGTGCCAGCAGCTGGACAGGTGCTAGCACAGATACGCAGTATTTT.